The 26 T cell receptor beta chains below all came from one sample that was sequenced in a study of shared T cell receptors in the human thymus. Sequenced by immunoSEQ multiplex PCR; TCRdb stores in-frame clones only, minus some. The repertoire holds hundreds of thousands of clones, roughly 94% seen once, with around 0.018% in the top ten. The sample taken for sequencing was thymocytes. Source of these receptors: a human donor.

The rearrangement joins TRBV11-2 to TRBJ2-5; D is unresolved. The CDR3 is 13 amino acids. Trimming cost V 5 bases and J 4 bases, with 11 bases left between them. Germline V gene sequence: CDR1 SGHAT, CDR2 FQNNGV. This CDR3 is CASSPHIRETQYF. CDR3 DNA sequence: TGTGCCAGCAGCCCGCACATAAGAGAGACCCAGTACTTC.

The gene calls are TRBV6-5 and TRBJ1-6, with D tentatively TRBD1 (5 bases). The CDR3 length is 16 residues. The ends were cut back, 2 bases at V and 7 bases at J, with 15 bases in the middle. Germline V lookup: CDR1 MNHEY, CDR2 SVGAGI. CDR3 region: CASSYTAARGNSPLHF. The CDR3 region has the DNA TGTGCCAGCAGTTACACGGCGGCCCGGGGGAATTCACCCCTCCACTTT.

The V call is TRBV5-5, the J call TRBJ2-7; D unclear. The CDR3 covers 13 residues. V lost 0 bases and J lost 5, with 9 bases in between. CDR1 and CDR2 (germline): SGHKS, YYEKEE (reference sequence). The CDR3 protein is CASSLAVEHEQYF. In DNA, the CDR3 is TGTGCCAGCAGCTTGGCCGTGGAGCACGAGCAGTACTTC.

The genes are TRBV27 and TRBJ2-5; 7 bases are a match to TRBD2. The CDR3 runs 17 residues. J was trimmed by 5 bases and V by 5 bases; bases with no gene match: 17. Per the germline V gene, CDR1 is MNHEY and CDR2 is SMNVEV (reference sequence). The CDR3 loop reads CASSPRGDGALAETQYF. The CDR3 region has the DNA TGTGCCAGCAGTCCACGGGGGGATGGGGCCCTTGCGGAGACCCAGTACTTC.

V usage is TRBV6-6 and J usage is TRBJ2-7; no definite D call. The CDR3 loop spans 11 amino acids. Germline V lookup: CDR1 MNHNY, CDR2 SVGAGI (reference sequence). V lost 6 bases and J 5 bases, leaving 8 bases between the germline ends. CDR3 bases: TGTGCCAGCAGACTATCCCACGAGCAGTACTTC. Amino acids: CASRLSHEQYF.

This chain connects TRBV27 to TRBJ2-3; D is perhaps TRBD1 or TRBD2 (5 bases each). This CDR3 comprises 18 residues. CDR1 is MNHEY, CDR2 SMNVEV, per germline (reference sequence). V was shortened by 2 bases and J by 0 bases, with 18 bases between the two germline ends. The CDR3: CASSLGTRSFPSTDTQYF. DNA of the CDR3: TGTGCCAGCAGTTTAGGGACCCGATCTTTTCCTAGCACAGATACGCAGTATTTT.

The V gene is TRBV18, the J gene TRBJ2-1; 7 positions agree with TRBD2. Germline CDR1 is KGHSH and CDR2 is LQKENI. V gave up 3 bases and J gave up 2 bases; unmatched junction bases: 4. The CDR3 is 15 residues long. The CDR3: CASSPLADPYNEQFF. DNA for the CDR3: TGTGCCAGCTCACCCCTAGCGGACCCCTACAATGAGCAGTTCTTC.

This chain uses TRBV5-1 with TRBJ1-4, with 8 bases fitting TRBD1. With V trimmed by 1 base and J by 6 bases, 14 bases remained unmatched. The germline V gene has CDR1 SGHRS and CDR2 YFSETQ. CDR3 length: 18 residues. CDR3 in DNA: TGCGCCAGCAGCTTGCCGGGACAGGTCACTAATGGCCATGAAAAACTGTTTTTT. Its protein product is CASSLPGQVTNGHEKLFF.

The J gene is TRBJ1-5, the V gene TRBV5-4; TRBD1 matches at 10 bases. V lost 9 bases and J lost 6; bases outside the gene matches: 3. CDR3 size: 12 residues. The germline V gene encodes CDR1 SGHNT and CDR2 YYREEE (reference sequence). The CDR3 protein is CAIGQGGQPQHF. The DNA of the CDR3 is TGTGCCATCGGACAGGGGGGTCAGCCCCAGCATTTT.

The rearrangement uses TRBV4-1 and TRBJ2-1, with unresolved D. This CDR3 spans 13 amino acids. Germline loops: CDR1 MGHRA, CDR2 YSYEKL. V was cut by 0 bases and J by 7 bases, with 7 bases left in between. Here the CDR3 reads CASSQDYSNEQFF. DNA for the CDR3: TGCGCCAGCAGCCAAGATTACAGTAATGAGCAGTTCTTC.

The chain carries TRBV6-5 and TRBJ1-1; 10 positions match TRBD1. The CDR3 is 13 amino acids. In germline, CDR1 is MNHEY, CDR2 SVGAGI. V was clipped by 5 bases and J by 8 bases; unmatched bases: 5. CDR3 bases: TGTGCCAGCAGTCAGGACAGGGGGGGCGAAGCTTTCTTT. This encodes CASSQDRGGEAFF.

As DNA, the CDR3 is TGTGCCAGCAGCTTAGGAACTAGCGGGAGGGAGGGCAAAAACATTCAGTACTTC. Its protein is CASSLGTSGREGKNIQYF. The chain employs TRBV11-3 and TRBJ2-4; 13 nucleotides align to TRBD2. The junction had 6 bases not matched to a gene; V was cut back by 1 base and J by 3 bases. CDR1 is SGHNT and CDR2 is YENEEA in the germline V gene. The CDR3 is 18 residues long.

J is TRBJ2-1 and V is TRBV27; perhaps TRBD2 as D (6 bases). The germline CDR1 and CDR2 sequences are MNHEY and SMNVEV (reference sequence). Trimming stripped 4 bases from V and 5 bases from J, with 12 bases between. The CDR3 sequence is 14 residues long. The CDR3 reads CASSWVAANNEQFF. The DNA for the CDR3 is TGTGCCAGCAGTTGGGTAGCGGCAAACAATGAGCAGTTCTTC.

The chain joins TRBV7-3 to TRBJ2-5; D unclear. The CDR3 has 13 residues. Trimming pared 6 bases from V and 4 bases from J, leaving 12 bases between. Per the germline V gene, CDR1 is SGHTA and CDR2 is FQGTGA. Here the CDR3 reads CASRLKAGETQYF. The CDR3 bases are TGTGCCAGCAGACTTAAGGCTGGAGAGACCCAGTACTTC. The variable domain in full, completed from reference TRBV7-3 and TRBJ2-5, reads GAGVSQTPSNKVTEKGKYVELRCDPISGHTALYWYRQSLGQGPEFLIYFQGTGAADDSGLPNDRFFAVRPEGSVSTLKIQRTERGDSAVYLCASRLKAGETQYFGPGTRLLVL.

The sample holds one count of this clone. This chain joins TRBV19 and TRBJ2-1, with TRBD2 matching over 9 bases. Germline V gene data show CDR1 as LNHDA and CDR2 as SQIVND (reference sequence). After removal of 4 bases from V and 7 bases from J, the junction contained 8 bases not matched to a gene. The CDR3 runs 15 residues. The CDR3: CASSSSGRRVNEQFF. DNA for the CDR3: TGTGCCAGTAGTAGTAGCGGGAGACGGGTAAATGAGCAGTTCTTC.

The chain carries TRBV19 and TRBJ2-1; a weak D match, TRBD1 (5 bases). The CDR3 consists of 14 residues. Germline V lookup: CDR1 LNHDA, CDR2 SQIVND (reference sequence). Trimming shortened V by 9 bases and J by 0 bases, and 12 bases separated the two germline ends. In nucleotides, the CDR3 is TGTGCCAGGGGGCATAGTAGCTCCTACAATGAGCAGTTCTTC. Translation gives CARGHSSSYNEQFF. Complete variable domain (other parts from reference TRBV19 and TRBJ2-1): DGGITQSPKYLFRKEGQNVTLSCEQNLNHDAMYWYRQDPGQGLRLIYYSQIVNDFQKGDIAEGYSVSREKKESFPLTVTSAQKNPTAFYLCARGHSSSYNEQFFGPGTRLTVL.

The chain couples TRBV27 to TRBJ1-3; D not resolved. The V and J ends lost 5 bases and 0 bases respectively, with 8 bases between them. Germline CDR1 and CDR2: MNHEY and SMNVEV (reference sequence). The CDR3 covers 14 residues. In nucleotides, the CDR3 is TGTGCCAGCAGTCCCCTTAGCTCTGGAAACACCATATATTTT. It is translated as CASSPLSSGNTIYF.

The rearrangement uses TRBV28 and TRBJ1-5, with 11 bases identical to TRBD1. In germline, CDR1 is MDHEN, CDR2 SYDVKM. CDR3 size: 19 residues. J lost 1 base, V lost 6 bases, and 14 bases had no gene match. In DNA form, the CDR3 reads TGTGCCAGCAGCCTCCTCGAGGACAGGGGGCGTGGGAGCAATCAGCCCCAGCATTTT. Translated: CASSLLEDRGRGSNQPQHF.

The J gene is TRBJ1-1, the V gene TRBV5-1; the D gene is possibly TRBD1 (5 bases). The CDR3 is made up of 17 amino acids. V was pared by 0 bases and J by 3 bases, with 18 bases between. Germline V gives CDR1 SGHRS, CDR2 YFSETQ. CDR3 in DNA: TGCGCCAGCAGCTTGGCAAGGGGCCCTATGATGTACACTGAAGCTTTCTTT. Amino acid sequence: CASSLARGPMMYTEAFF.

The rearrangement joins TRBV10-2 to TRBJ2-1, with D maybe TRBD2 (6 bases). The CDR3 has 12 amino acids. Trimming left V 6 bases short and J 9 bases short, with 12 bases between. From germline, CDR1 is WSHSY and CDR2 SAAADI. CDR3 nucleotides: TGCGCCAGCAGGGACTATCAAGGTGAGCAGTTCTTC. Its protein is CASRDYQGEQFF.

The chain joins TRBV28 to TRBJ2-3, with a weak D call TRBD2 (6 bases). V was shortened by 3 bases and J by 0 bases, with 16 bases between the two germline ends. The CDR3 loop spans 17 amino acids. Germline V gene lookup returns CDR1 MDHEN and CDR2 SYDVKM. The CDR3 coding sequence is TGTGCCAGCAGTTTTGGCTGGCGGGAAAGGAGCACAGATACGCAGTATTTT. Residues: CASSFGWRERSTDTQYF.

This clone was seen once. The CDR3 bases are TGCGCCAGCAGCCAAGATGACCTGGCGGGCGGGAGTCTCTACGAGCAGTACTTC. Its protein is CASSQDDLAGGSLYEQYF. This chain joins TRBV4-1 and TRBJ2-7, with 7 bases matching TRBD2. CDR3 length equals 18 residues. The V gene end was trimmed by 0 bases and the J gene end by 3 bases; junction bases not matched to a gene: 14. Germline V CDR1 and CDR2: MGHRA, YSYEKL.

V usage is TRBV25-1 and J usage is TRBJ2-5; D not resolved. Germline loops: CDR1 MGHDK, CDR2 SYGVNS. This CDR3 is 12 amino acids long. Trimming shortened V by 3 bases and J by 1 base, and 3 bases separated the two germline ends. In DNA form, the CDR3 reads TGTGCCAGCAGTGATTCCCAAGAGACCCAGTACTTC. Protein: CASSDSQETQYF.

The rearrangement uses TRBV27 and TRBJ2-1; 9 nucleotides agree with TRBD2. Trimming took 5 bases from V and 3 from J; bases not matched to a gene: 23. There are 21 residues in the CDR3. CDR1 is MNHEY and CDR2 is SMNVEV in the germline V gene (reference sequence). The CDR3 is CASSPGLERGLAGADYNEQFF. The CDR3 nucleotides read TGTGCCAGCAGTCCGGGTTTGGAACGAGGTTTAGCGGGAGCCGACTACAATGAGCAGTTCTTC.

The rearrangement links TRBV9 to TRBJ2-3; D perhaps matches TRBD2 (6 bases). The germline V gene has CDR1 SGDLS and CDR2 YYNGEE. The length of the CDR3 is 15 residues. V lost 9 bases and J 2 bases, leaving 19 bases between the germline ends. The CDR3 bases are TGTGCCACAACGCGGGAAGGCGGATCCACAGATACGCAGTATTTT. The encoded protein is CATTREGGSTDTQYF.

The chain is built from TRBV29-1 and TRBJ1-1, with 8 bases fitting TRBD1. The V segment lost 4 bases and the J segment 4 bases; nucleotides outside the gene matches: 11. CDR1 is SQVTM and CDR2 is ANQGSEA in the germline V gene. The CDR3 extends over 15 amino acids. CDR3 sequence reads: CSVVKRTGLSTEAFF. Written as DNA, the CDR3 is TGCAGCGTTGTAAAGAGGACAGGGTTGAGCACTGAAGCTTTCTTT.